Listed here are 3 T cell receptor beta chains from one sample, sequenced in a study of response to subunit inactivated influenza vaccine. Via MiXCR, TCRdb re-called the RT-PCR reads, giving one row per CDR3 protein. The data show hundreds of thousands of distinct CDR3 sequences, under 15% seen once. Material: PBMCs from blood, obtained about 40 days after vaccination. These receptor sequences come from a man aged 45-65 years who received an inactivated influenza vaccine.

The V call is TRBV5-1, the J call TRBJ2-2; a possible D gene is TRBD1 (5 bases). CDR1 is SGHRS, CDR2 YFSETQ, per germline. V lost 0 bases to trimming and J lost 4 bases, with 13 bases between them. The CDR3 length is 16 residues. The CDR3 DNA follows: TGCGCCAGCAGCTTGGTAGTAGGGGCCCGCACCGGGGAGCTGTTTTTT. Its protein is CASSLVVGARTGELFF.

This clonotype came up a few times. The chain has TRBV10-3 and TRBJ2-2; 9 nucleotides match TRBD1. Germline-derived CDR1 and CDR2 are ENHRY and SYGVKD. V shed 7 bases, J shed 0 bases, and the junction held 12 bases outside the gene matches. The CDR3 is 18 amino acids. The CDR3 DNA follows: TGTGCCATCAACAAGGGACAGGGAGGAGGACCGAACACCGGGGAGCTGTTTTTT. Translation gives CAINKGQGGGPNTGELFF.

V gene TRBV30 combines with J gene TRBJ2-3; 8 bases fit TRBD1. This CDR3 has 14 residues. V trimming: 6 bases; J trimming: 0 bases; junction bases outside the gene matches: 5. Per the germline V gene, CDR1 is GTSNPN and CDR2 is SVGIG (reference sequence). The CDR3 is CACDRGLSTDTQYF. The CDR3 DNA reads as TGTGCCTGTGACAGGGGCCTTAGCACAGATACGCAGTATTTT.